Below are 3 T cell receptor beta chains sequenced from a single sample in a study of blood T cell repertoires in COVID-19. Measured with immunoSEQ multiplex PCR; TCRdb has only the in-frame clones, and not every one. The sample yields 100,000 to 150,000 clones, around 87% seen once. Material: peripheral blood. The receptor set was obtained from an older man with active or convalescent COVID-19.

The gene calls are TRBV2 and TRBJ1-5; TRBD1 aligns across 7 bases. V shed 6 bases, J shed 3 bases, and the junction held 5 bases outside the gene matches. Per germline, CDR1 SNHLY and CDR2 FYNNEI. The CDR3 loop spans 14 amino acids. DNA for the CDR3: TGTGCCAGCAGGACCACAGGGGTCAATCAGCCCCAGCATTTT. Translated, it gives CASRTTGVNQPQHF. Combining the CDR3 with reference TRBV2 and TRBJ1-5 gives the whole variable domain EPEVTQTPSHQVTQMGQEVILRCVPISNHLYFYWYRQILGQKVEFLVSFYNNEISEKSEIFDDQFSVERPDGSNFTLKIRSTKLEDSAMYFCASRTTGVNQPQHFGDGTRLSIL.

This clone was seen once. V usage is TRBV6-5 and J usage is TRBJ2-7, with D maybe TRBD1 (6 bases). Germline V gene lookup returns CDR1 MNHEY and CDR2 SVGAGI. The CDR3 is made up of 15 amino acids. V lost 6 bases and J 3 bases, leaving 18 bases between the germline ends. CDR3 residues: CASRFDGVGGYEQYF. The CDR3 DNA sequence: TGTGCCAGCAGATTTGACGGAGTAGGGGGCTACGAGCAGTACTTC.

The V and J genes are TRBV19 and TRBJ1-3, with TRBD1 matching 7 bases. Germline lookup yields CDR1 LNHDA and CDR2 SQIVND (reference sequence). V was clipped by 6 bases and J by 3 bases; unmatched bases: 8. The CDR3 contains 15 residues. The CDR3 coding sequence is TGTGCCAGTAGGAAACAGGGGAAGAGTGGAAACACCATATATTTT. Translating gives CASRKQGKSGNTIYF.